The rows below give T cell receptor beta chains drawn from one sample of a study of blood T cell repertoires in COVID-19. Clones were read by immunoSEQ multiplex PCR, and TCRdb kept only the in-frame ones, dropping some. The table includes approximately 46,000 clones, 81% detected once. Sequencing input: peripheral blood. These receptor sequences come from an elderly woman with COVID-19, enrolled during active disease. Both conserved end residues are part of each CDR3. Each record gives: clone size, CDR3 length, J gene, D gene, V gene, CDR3 protein, CDR3 DNA. The D gene is left open where the match is weak. A row's size may be missing; if present it is once, few, many or a size class.

clone_size: NA
cdr3_length: 14
j_call: TRBJ2-1
d_call: TRBD2
v_call: TRBV6-2/TRBV6-3
cdr3_aa: CASSRGRAINEQFF
cdr3_nt: TGTGCCAGCAGCCGGGGGAGGGCGATAAATGAGCAGTTCTTC

clone_size: NA
cdr3_length: 14
j_call: TRBJ1-1
d_call: NA
v_call: TRBV27
cdr3_aa: CASSVQFLSAEAFF
cdr3_nt: TGTGCCAGCAGTGTCCAGTTTCTGTCCGCTGAAGCTTTCTTT

clone_size: NA
cdr3_length: 12
j_call: TRBJ2-7
d_call: NA
v_call: TRBV6-5
cdr3_aa: CASSYRGYEQYF
cdr3_nt: TGTGCCAGCAGTTACAGGGGGTACGAGCAGTACTTC

clone_size: NA
cdr3_length: 14
j_call: TRBJ2-1
d_call: NA
v_call: TRBV19
cdr3_aa: CASSTGLLGNEQFF
cdr3_nt: TGTGCCAGTAGCACCGGACTACTCGGGAATGAGCAGTTCTTC

clone_size: NA
cdr3_length: 15
j_call: TRBJ2-2
d_call: NA
v_call: TRBV10-3
cdr3_aa: CAIGLGPQGTGELFF
cdr3_nt: TGTGCCATCGGGCTTGGCCCTCAGGGGACCGGGGAGCTGTTTTTT

clone_size: few
cdr3_length: 13
j_call: TRBJ1-6
d_call: NA
v_call: TRBV4-2
cdr3_aa: CASSQVQGSPLHF
cdr3_nt: TGTGCCAGCAGCCAAGTCCAGGGATCACCCCTCCACTTT

clone_size: once
cdr3_length: 13
j_call: TRBJ1-2
d_call: NA
v_call: TRBV12-3/TRBV12-4
cdr3_aa: CASNIEANYGYTF
cdr3_nt: TGTGCCAGCAATATTGAGGCGAACTATGGCTACACCTTC

clone_size: NA
cdr3_length: 14
j_call: TRBJ2-4
d_call: NA
v_call: TRBV2
cdr3_aa: CASSERSSKNIQYF
cdr3_nt: TGTGCCAGCAGTGAACGGAGCAGCAAAAACATTCAGTACTTC

clone_size: NA
cdr3_length: 13
j_call: TRBJ1-1
d_call: NA
v_call: TRBV7-2
cdr3_aa: CASSPWGGTEAFF
cdr3_nt: TGTGCCAGCAGCCCATGGGGGGGAACTGAAGCTTTCTTT

clone_size: NA
cdr3_length: 14
j_call: TRBJ2-1
d_call: TRBD2
v_call: TRBV10-3
cdr3_aa: CAISESGSYNEQFF
cdr3_nt: TGTGCCATCAGTGAAAGCGGGAGCTACAATGAGCAGTTCTTC

clone_size: once
cdr3_length: 16
j_call: TRBJ1-5
d_call: TRBD1
v_call: TRBV6-6
cdr3_aa: CASSGTGRVDNQPQHF
cdr3_nt: TGTGCCAGCTCCGGGACAGGGAGGGTTGACAATCAGCCCCAGCATTTT

clone_size: NA
cdr3_length: 14
j_call: TRBJ1-1
d_call: TRBD1
v_call: TRBV7-9
cdr3_aa: CASSFRDRDAEAFF
cdr3_nt: TGTGCCAGCAGCTTCCGGGACAGGGACGCTGAAGCTTTCTTT

clone_size: NA
cdr3_length: 15
j_call: TRBJ2-7
d_call: TRBD2
v_call: TRBV7-9
cdr3_aa: CASSLLTSATYEQYF
cdr3_nt: TGTGCCAGCAGCTTATTGACTAGCGCTACCTACGAGCAGTACTTC

clone_size: NA
cdr3_length: 14
j_call: TRBJ2-3
d_call: TRBD2
v_call: TRBV29-1
cdr3_aa: CSVGRLAGKDTQYF
cdr3_nt: TGCAGCGTTGGGAGACTAGCGGGGAAAGATACGCAGTATTTT

clone_size: NA
cdr3_length: 16
j_call: TRBJ2-1
d_call: TRBD1
v_call: TRBV18
cdr3_aa: CASSGKGTGAGNEQFF
cdr3_nt: TGTGCCAGCTCGGGGAAAGGGACAGGCGCGGGCAATGAGCAGTTCTTC

clone_size: NA
cdr3_length: 15
j_call: TRBJ1-3
d_call: NA
v_call: TRBV14
cdr3_aa: CASSQTGHSGNTIYF
cdr3_nt: TGTGCCAGCAGCCAAACAGGACACTCTGGAAACACCATATATTTT

clone_size: NA
cdr3_length: 11
j_call: TRBJ2-5
d_call: NA
v_call: TRBV14
cdr3_aa: CASSQGVTQYF
cdr3_nt: TGTGCCAGCAGCCAAGGAGTGACCCAGTACTTC

clone_size: NA
cdr3_length: 14
j_call: TRBJ2-7
d_call: TRBD2
v_call: TRBV19
cdr3_aa: CASRPATSGYEQYF
cdr3_nt: TGTGCCAGTAGACCTGCGACTAGCGGCTACGAGCAGTACTTC

clone_size: NA
cdr3_length: 11
j_call: TRBJ2-7
d_call: NA
v_call: TRBV5-4
cdr3_aa: CASSAQDRQYF
cdr3_nt: TGTGCCAGCAGCGCACAGGACCGGCAGTACTTC

clone_size: NA
cdr3_length: 12
j_call: TRBJ1-1
d_call: NA
v_call: TRBV28
cdr3_aa: CASGGMNTEAFF
cdr3_nt: TGTGCCAGCGGGGGCATGAACACTGAAGCTTTCTTT

clone_size: NA
cdr3_length: 13
j_call: TRBJ1-1
d_call: NA
v_call: TRBV19
cdr3_aa: CASTTWGGTEAFF
cdr3_nt: TGTGCCAGTACCACCTGGGGGGGGACTGAAGCTTTCTTT

clone_size: NA
cdr3_length: 17
j_call: TRBJ2-3
d_call: TRBD2
v_call: TRBV29-1
cdr3_aa: CSVEEGVAGGSVDTQYF
cdr3_nt: TGCAGCGTTGAAGAGGGGGTAGCGGGAGGTTCAGTAGATACGCAGTATTTT

clone_size: NA
cdr3_length: 18
j_call: TRBJ2-7
d_call: TRBD2
v_call: TRBV9
cdr3_aa: CASSASGLAGPGSYEQYF
cdr3_nt: TGTGCCAGCAGCGCCAGCGGGCTAGCGGGCCCGGGTTCCTACGAGCAGTACTTC

clone_size: NA
cdr3_length: 15
j_call: TRBJ2-5
d_call: TRBD2
v_call: TRBV10-2
cdr3_aa: CASSDEVAGDETQYF
cdr3_nt: TGCGCCAGCAGTGACGAGGTAGCGGGAGACGAGACCCAGTACTTC

clone_size: NA
cdr3_length: 17
j_call: TRBJ2-1
d_call: NA
v_call: TRBV9
cdr3_aa: CASSGGVAPSSYNEQFF
cdr3_nt: TGTGCCAGCAGCGGGGGGGTCGCCCCAAGCTCCTACAATGAGCAGTTCTTC

clone_size: once
cdr3_length: 16
j_call: TRBJ2-7
d_call: TRBD1
v_call: TRBV19
cdr3_aa: CASSTLGQGTSYEQYF
cdr3_nt: TGTGCCAGTAGTACGCTAGGACAGGGGACCTCCTACGAGCAGTACTTC

clone_size: NA
cdr3_length: 16
j_call: TRBJ2-1
d_call: TRBD2
v_call: TRBV27
cdr3_aa: CASRITTSGGYNEQFF
cdr3_nt: TGTGCCAGCAGAATTACCACTAGCGGGGGTTACAATGAGCAGTTCTTC